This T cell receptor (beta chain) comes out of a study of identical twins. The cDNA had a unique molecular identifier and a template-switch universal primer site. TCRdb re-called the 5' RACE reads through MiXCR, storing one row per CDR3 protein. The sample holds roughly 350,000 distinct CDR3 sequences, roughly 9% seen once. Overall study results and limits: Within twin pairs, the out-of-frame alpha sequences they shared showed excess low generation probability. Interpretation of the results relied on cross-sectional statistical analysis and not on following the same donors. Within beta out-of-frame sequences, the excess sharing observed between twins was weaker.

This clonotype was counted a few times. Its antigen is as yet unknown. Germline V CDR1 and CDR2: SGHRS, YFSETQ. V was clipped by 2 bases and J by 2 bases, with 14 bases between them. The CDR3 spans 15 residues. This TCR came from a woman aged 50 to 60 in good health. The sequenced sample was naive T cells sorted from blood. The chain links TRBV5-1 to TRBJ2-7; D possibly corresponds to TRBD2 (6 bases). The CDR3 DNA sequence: TGCGCCAGCAGCTTAAGGCGGGGTTTGGCCTACGAGCAGTACTTC. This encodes CASSLRRGLAYEQYF.